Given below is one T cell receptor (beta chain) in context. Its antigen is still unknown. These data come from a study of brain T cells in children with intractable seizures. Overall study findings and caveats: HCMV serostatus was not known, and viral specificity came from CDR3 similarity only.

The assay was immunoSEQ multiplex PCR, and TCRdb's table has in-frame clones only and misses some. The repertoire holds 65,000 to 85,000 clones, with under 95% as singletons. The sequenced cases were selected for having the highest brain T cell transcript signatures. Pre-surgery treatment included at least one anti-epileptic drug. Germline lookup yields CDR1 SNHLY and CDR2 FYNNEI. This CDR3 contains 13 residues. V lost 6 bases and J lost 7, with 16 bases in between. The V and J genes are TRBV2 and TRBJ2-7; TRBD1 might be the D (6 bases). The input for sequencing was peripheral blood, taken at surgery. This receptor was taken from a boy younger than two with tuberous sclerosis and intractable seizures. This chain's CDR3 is CASSYMGQWEQYF. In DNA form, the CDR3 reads TGTGCCAGCAGCTATATGGGACAATGGGAGCAGTACTTC.